This passage covers 20 T cell receptor beta chains from one sample sequenced in a study of PD-L1 blockade in urothelial cancer. The time point is: pretreatment peripheral blood. Generated by immunoSEQ multiplex PCR, the TCRdb table keeps only in-frame clones and is missing some. This sample has under 95,000 clones, with roughly 84% found just once. Sequencing used PBMCs, obtained around atezolizumab (anti-PD-L1) treatment. These receptors were obtained from a man between 60 and 70 years old with urothelial cancer.

The rearrangement links TRBV30 to TRBJ2-3; TRBD1 matches 7 bases. CDR1 and CDR2 from the germline V gene are GTSNPN and SVGIG (reference sequence). The CDR3 sequence is 15 residues long. The V and J ends lost 2 bases and 0 bases, in that order; junction bases with no gene match: 5. CDR3 coding DNA: TGTGCCTGGAGTCGAAACAGGGGAAGCACAGATACGCAGTATTTT. Its protein is CAWSRNRGSTDTQYF. Combining the CDR3 with reference TRBV30 and TRBJ2-3 gives the whole variable domain SQTIHQWPATLVQPVGSPLSLECTVEGTSNPNLYWYRQAAGRGLQLLFYSVGIGQISSEVPQNLSASRPQDRQFILSSKKLLLSDSGFYLCAWSRNRGSTDTQYFGPGTRLTVL.

The V and J genes are TRBV6-5 and TRBJ1-2; 8 nucleotides match TRBD1. The ends lost 5 bases at V and 5 bases at J; junction bases unmatched: 4. Germline V CDR1 and CDR2: MNHEY, SVGAGI. The CDR3 loop spans 13 amino acids. CDR3 DNA: TGTGCCAGCAGTCCCGACAGGGGATATGGCTACACCTTC. This sequence encodes CASSPDRGYGYTF.

This clone appeared a single time. The J gene is TRBJ2-4, the V gene TRBV6-5; the match to TRBD1 covers 7 bases. Germline V lookup: CDR1 MNHEY, CDR2 SVGAGI. The V and J ends lost 4 bases and 4 bases, in that order; junction bases with no gene match: 7. The CDR3 spans 15 residues. This CDR3 is CASSSSGTAKNIQYF. In DNA form, the CDR3 reads TGTGCCAGCAGTTCCTCCGGGACAGCTAAAAACATTCAGTACTTC.

This chain joins TRBV4-2 and TRBJ2-5; the D gene is possibly TRBD2 (6 bases). The germline CDR1 and CDR2 sequences are LGHNA and YNFKEQ. Trimming stripped 4 bases from V and 5 bases from J, with 17 bases between. The CDR3 runs 15 residues. This chain's CDR3 is CASSPDREWVETQYF. The CDR3, as DNA: TGTGCCAGCAGCCCAGACCGGGAGTGGGTCGAGACCCAGTACTTC.

For this clone: Other DNA sequences from this sample encode an identical CDR3 as well. The chain is built from TRBV6-5 and TRBJ2-7; TRBD1 agrees at 9 bases. This CDR3 contains 15 residues. Germline-derived CDR1 and CDR2 are MNHEY and SVGAGI. J gave up 4 bases and V 0 bases, and 4 bases lay outside the gene matches. The CDR3 DNA sequence: TGTGCCAGCAGTTACTCTGGACAGGGGATATACGAGCAGTACTTC. This encodes CASSYSGQGIYEQYF.

The rearrangement joins TRBV9 to TRBJ2-5, with 8 bases matching TRBD2. V was pared by 2 bases and J by 4 bases, with 4 bases of the junction left unmatched. Germline lookup yields CDR1 SGDLS and CDR2 YYNGEE. The CDR3 sequence is 14 residues long. CDR3 DNA sequence: TGTGCCAGCAGCGTTGGACTAGCCGGAGAGACCCAGTACTTC. This gives the protein CASSVGLAGETQYF.

This chain joins TRBV28 and TRBJ1-4; D uncertain. Trimming took off 6 bases at V and 3 bases at J, with 14 bases between the two ends. The CDR3 runs to 15 residues. The V gene's germline CDR1 is MDHEN and CDR2 SYDVKM. For the CDR3, the DNA is TGTGCCAGCAGCGATGCCAGGCGATCTAATGAAAAACTGTTTTTT. Its translation is CASSDARRSNEKLFF.

This clone has only one observation. This chain links TRBV5-4 with TRBJ2-3, with 11 bases matching TRBD2. This CDR3 spans 16 amino acids. With V trimmed by 3 bases and J by 4 bases, 7 bases remained unmatched. The germline V gene has CDR1 SGHNT and CDR2 YYREEE (reference sequence). The CDR3 here is CASSSVAGGPSDTQYF. CDR3 bases: TGTGCCAGCAGCTCAGTAGCGGGAGGGCCATCAGATACGCAGTATTTT.

The CDR3 here is CASSLETGIYGYTF. DNA for the CDR3: TGTGCCAGCAGCCTTGAGACAGGGATCTATGGCTACACCTTC. The chain uses TRBV7-2 and TRBJ1-2, with 7 bases aligning to TRBD1. The CDR3 length is 14 residues. The junction had 7 bases not matched to a gene; V was cut back by 5 bases and J by 4 bases. Germline lookup yields CDR1 SGHTA and CDR2 FQGNSA.

The chain joins TRBV6-5 to TRBJ1-6; D remains unclear. The CDR3 spans 13 residues. Germline V gene data show CDR1 as MNHEY and CDR2 as SVGAGI. The germline V and J ends were trimmed by 6 bases and 11 bases, with 14 bases remaining between them. This chain's CDR3 is CASSHQAPPPLHF. Here the CDR3 DNA reads TGTGCCAGCAGCCATCAGGCCCCGCCACCCCTCCACTTT.

The chain recombines TRBV27 with TRBJ2-6; D remains unclear. Trimming took 3 bases from V and 2 from J, leaving 5 bases between them. CDR1 MNHEY and CDR2 SMNVEV come from the germline V gene (reference sequence). CDR3 length: 14 residues. CDR3 loop: CASSLFAGANVLTF. CDR3 coding DNA: TGTGCCAGCAGTTTGTTCGCTGGGGCCAACGTCCTGACTTTC.

This chain uses TRBV25-1 with TRBJ2-1; TRBD1 might be the D (6 bases). The germline V gene has CDR1 MGHDK and CDR2 SYGVNS. V was pared by 8 bases and J by 7 bases, with 18 bases between. This CDR3 comprises 14 residues. Here the CDR3 DNA reads TGTGCCAGCCGGTCACAGGGTTCCCTTAATGAGCAGTTCTTC. Amino acid sequence: CASRSQGSLNEQFF.

The chain is built from TRBV28 and TRBJ1-5; D is perhaps TRBD1 (6 bases). The germline CDR1 and CDR2 sequences are MDHEN and SYDVKM. This CDR3 is built from 15 residues. The germline V and J ends were trimmed by 8 bases and 1 base, with 15 bases remaining between them. CDR3 sequence reads: CASVLTGPSNQPQHF. The CDR3 nucleotides are TGTGCCAGCGTCCTGACAGGTCCCAGCAATCAGCCCCAGCATTTT.

V usage is TRBV5-1 and J usage is TRBJ2-3, with TRBD1 matching over 8 bases. The CDR3 covers 16 residues. The ends lost 0 bases at V and 6 bases at J; junction bases unmatched: 9. Germline V lookup: CDR1 SGHRS, CDR2 YFSETQ. Here the CDR3 reads CASSLERARGPDTQYF. DNA for the CDR3: TGCGCCAGCAGCTTGGAACGGGCCAGGGGGCCGGATACGCAGTATTTT.

The chain employs TRBV4-2 and TRBJ2-1, with 8 bases identical to TRBD2. After removal of 0 bases from V and 3 bases from J, the junction contained 7 bases not matched to a gene. This CDR3 has 17 residues. Germline CDR1 is LGHNA and CDR2 is YNFKEQ. The CDR3: CASSQDVSGKGYNEQFF. The CDR3 DNA is TGTGCCAGCAGCCAAGATGTTAGCGGGAAGGGCTACAATGAGCAGTTCTTC.

This sequence joins TRBV15 and TRBJ1-4; 7 bases are shared with TRBD1. Germline values: CDR1 LNHNV, CDR2 YYDKDF (reference sequence). The CDR3 covers 15 residues. With 5 bases clipped from V and 0 bases from J, the junction kept 3 bases outside the gene matches. The CDR3, as DNA: TGTGCCACCAGCGGTACAGGGGCAACTAATGAAAAACTGTTTTTT. It codes for CATSGTGATNEKLFF. Based on the CDR3 plus reference TRBV15 and TRBJ1-4, the full variable domain is DAMVIQNPRYQVTQFGKPVTLSCSQTLNHNVMYWYQQKSSQAPKLLFHYYDKDFNNEADTPDNFQSRRPNTSFCFLDIRSPGLGDTAMYLCATSGTGATNEKLFFGSGTQLSVL.

This chain uses TRBV13 with TRBJ2-1; 15 bases match TRBD2. The CDR3 contains 17 residues. The ends lost 5 bases at V and 2 bases at J; junction bases unmatched: 4. Germline V gene lookup returns CDR1 PRHDT and CDR2 FYEKMQ (reference sequence). The CDR3 region is CASSTGLAGGTYNEQFF. The CDR3 DNA follows: TGTGCCAGCAGCACGGGACTAGCGGGAGGAACCTACAATGAGCAGTTCTTC.

As for this clone: The DNA is omitted, as the CDR3 cannot be located on it reliably, and the CDR3 follows TCRdb's listing. This chain links TRBV5-1 with TRBJ1-1; the table's D call, TRBD1, was not checked against the DNA. The V gene's germline CDR1 is SGHRS and CDR2 YFSETQ. The CDR3 spans 14 amino acids, including both terminal residues. The CDR3 region is CASSFGQGAPQTFF.

V and J are TRBV5-1 and TRBJ2-1; 9 bases are a match to TRBD2. The CDR3 totals 15 residues. V lost 3 bases and J lost 5; bases outside the gene matches: 6. Germline CDR1 reads SGHRS; CDR2 reads YFSETQ. The CDR3 DNA sequence: TGCGCCAGCAGCTCCTTAGCGGGGGCAAACAATGAGCAGTTCTTC. This translates into CASSSLAGANNEQFF.

The V call is TRBV5-1, the J call TRBJ2-7; 7 nucleotides align to TRBD2. The CDR3 totals 14 residues. Germline CDR1 reads SGHRS; CDR2 reads YFSETQ. V lost 1 base and J lost 6; bases outside the gene matches: 7. This chain's CDR3 is CASSLSSGKIEQYF. In DNA form, the CDR3 reads TGCGCCAGCAGCTTGAGCAGCGGGAAGATCGAGCAGTACTTC.